These 15 T cell receptor beta chains were all obtained from the same sample, sequenced in a study of tissue T cells after allogeneic stem cell transplantation. Produced via immunoSEQ multiplex PCR; TCRdb's table is partial and in-frame only. The sample holds roughly 6,100 clones, approximately 70% seen once. The specimen comprised tissue from the rectum, sampled at autopsy. Receptors were obtained from a woman between 18 and 50 years old with breast cancer.

This clone was counted once. The rearrangement uses TRBV7-9 and TRBJ1-6, with D possibly TRBD1 on 6 matching bases. The CDR3 totals 15 residues. Trimming removed 5 bases from V and 0 bases from J, with 8 bases in between. The germline gives CDR1 SEHNR, CDR2 FQNEAQ (reference sequence). The CDR3 nucleotides read TGTGCCAGCAGCCAGGACAGCTCCTATAATTCACCCCTCCACTTT. It specifies CASSQDSSYNSPLHF.

The chain combines TRBV19 with TRBJ2-5; unclear D gene. The CDR3 consists of 13 residues. V dropped 2 bases and J dropped 5 bases, with 9 bases sitting between them. The V gene's germline CDR1 is LNHDA and CDR2 SQIVND (reference sequence). This CDR3 reads CASSIFLGETQYF. The CDR3 nucleotides are TGTGCCAGTAGTATATTCCTGGGGGAGACCCAGTACTTC.

CDR3 in DNA: TGTGCCAGCAGCTTACCCGGACAGGGCAATGAGCAGTTCTTC. This gives the protein CASSLPGQGNEQFF. The chain couples TRBV11-1 to TRBJ2-1, with 8 bases lining up with TRBD1. CDR3 length equals 14 residues. J was trimmed by 6 bases and V by 2 bases; bases with no gene match: 3. CDR1 SGHAT and CDR2 FQDESV come from the germline V gene (reference sequence).

The chain links TRBV19 to TRBJ2-3; no clear D gene. There are 14 residues in the CDR3. Trimming pared 6 bases from V and 0 bases from J, leaving 10 bases between. Germline-derived CDR1 and CDR2 are LNHDA and SQIVND (reference sequence). The CDR3 DNA sequence: TGTGCCAGTAGAGTGGCCCGAAGCACAGATACGCAGTATTTT. Translating it yields CASRVARSTDTQYF.

The chain recombines TRBV4-1 with TRBJ2-1; TRBD2 might be the D (6 bases). Germline lookup yields CDR1 MGHRA and CDR2 YSYEKL. The CDR3 is made up of 16 amino acids. V was cut by 1 base and J by 5 bases, with 15 bases left in between. CDR3 nucleotides: TGCGCCAGCAGCCAAGTTTCAGGGACTCAACACAATGAGCAGTTCTTC. Encoded protein: CASSQVSGTQHNEQFF.

As concerns this clone: Distinct nucleotide sequences in the sample also encode this CDR3. V gene TRBV7-2 combines with J gene TRBJ1-2; TRBD1 is a possible D gene (5 bases). Trimming stripped 0 bases from V and 5 bases from J, with 7 bases between. Germline CDR1 and CDR2: SGHTA and FQGNSA. This CDR3 has 13 amino acids. CDR3 sequence: CASSLAQGYGYTF. The CDR3 nucleotides read TGTGCCAGCAGCTTAGCCCAGGGTTATGGCTACACCTTC.

The chain combines TRBV5-1 with TRBJ1-6; D remains unclear. Germline CDR1 reads SGHRS; CDR2 reads YFSETQ. The V end was cut by 0 bases, the J end by 0 bases, with 13 bases between. The CDR3 runs 18 residues. Written as DNA, the CDR3 is TGCGCCAGCAGCTTGGACGCAGGAGGGAGCTCCTATAATTCACCCCTCCACTTT. This codes for CASSLDAGGSSYNSPLHF.

The genes are TRBV6-1 and TRBJ1-1; possible D gene TRBD1, 6 bases. CDR3 length: 15 amino acids. Germline CDR1 and CDR2: MNHNS and SASEGT. The V end lost 3 bases, the J end lost 7 bases, and 18 bases lay between the germline ends. CDR3 sequence (DNA): TGTGCCAGCAGTGAGGGGGCAGGGGATTGGGGTGAAGCTTTCTTT. Its protein product is CASSEGAGDWGEAFF.

This rearrangement joins TRBV2 to TRBJ2-3; 7 positions agree with TRBD1. V was pared by 5 bases and J by 1 base, with 6 bases of the junction left unmatched. Germline assignment: CDR1 SNHLY and CDR2 FYNNEI. The CDR3 covers 15 residues. DNA of the CDR3: TGTGCCAGCAGTTCTAGACAGGGTGGCACAGATACGCAGTATTTT. Its protein product is CASSSRQGGTDTQYF.

V usage is TRBV5-4 and J usage is TRBJ2-2, with D uncertain. With 4 bases removed from V and 5 bases from J, the gap between germline ends came to 15 bases. The CDR3 spans 15 residues. Germline V CDR1 and CDR2: SGHNT, YYREEE (reference sequence). The CDR3 DNA sequence: TGTGCCAGCAGCCCCGACCCAGCCCTGACCGGGGAGCTGTTTTTT. It specifies CASSPDPALTGELFF.

The chain combines TRBV7-9 with TRBJ1-2; D may be TRBD1 (6 bases). The CDR3 runs 14 residues. Germline V gene sequence: CDR1 SEHNR, CDR2 FQNEAQ (reference sequence). The V gene lost 5 bases and the J gene lost 10 bases, with 20 bases spanning the gap. The CDR3 is CASSPRRDIRVYTF. The CDR3, as DNA: TGTGCCAGCAGCCCACGTCGGGACATCCGGGTCTACACCTTC.

This chain uses TRBV2 with TRBJ1-1; D is undetermined. The CDR3 consists of 13 residues. Per the germline V gene, CDR1 is SNHLY and CDR2 is FYNNEI. Trimming removed 11 bases at V and 5 bases at J, with 18 bases between. The CDR3 bases are TGTGCCGGATCGGTCGGGTCGGGGACTGAAGCTTTCTTT. It yields the protein CAGSVGSGTEAFF.

CDR3 DNA sequence: TGCGCCAGCAGCTTGGGGACTAGCGGGAGGGCCTTGGACAATGAGCAGTTCTTC. Translating gives CASSLGTSGRALDNEQFF. The gene calls are TRBV5-1 and TRBJ2-1, with 15 positions matching TRBD2. This CDR3 comprises 18 residues. CDR1 and CDR2 (germline): SGHRS, YFSETQ. After removal of 0 bases from V and 5 bases from J, the junction contained 6 bases not matched to a gene. Full variable domain (remainder filled in from reference TRBV5-1 and TRBJ2-1): KAGVTQTPRYLIKTRGQQVTLSCSPISGHRSVSWYQQTPGQGLQFLFEYFSETQRNKGNFPGRFSGRQFSNSRSEMNVSTLELGDSALYLCASSLGTSGRALDNEQFFGPGTRLTVL.

A remark on this clone: Other DNA sequences in the sample encode the same CDR3. The chain uses TRBV12-3 or TRBV12-4 and TRBJ1-2, with 7 bases that match TRBD1. There are 13 residues in the CDR3. The V segment lost 6 bases and the J segment 2 bases; nucleotides outside the gene matches: 3. The CDR3 DNA reads TGTGCCAGCAGCCGACAGGGCAACTATGGCTACACCTTC. It codes for CASSRQGNYGYTF.

This chain connects TRBV7-8 to TRBJ2-2; 7 positions agree with TRBD2. Germline loops: CDR1 SGHVS, CDR2 FQNEAQ. The CDR3 has 15 residues. V lost 5 bases, J lost 5 bases, and 8 bases stayed unmatched. The CDR3 sequence is CASSRGAGRTGELFF. CDR3 nucleotides: TGTGCCAGCAGCCGAGGAGCGGGACGAACCGGGGAGCTGTTTTTT.